This T cell receptor beta chain appears in the sequencing data of a study of T cell repertoires in cytomegalovirus infection. Whole-study context: Indicated by public TCR beta signatures were CMV infection and matching HLA type. Study observations and caveats: The cumulative frequency of public TCR beta families identified carriers of CMV plus the relevant HLA.

Looked up from germline, CDR1 is LNHDA and CDR2 is SQIVND (reference sequence). CDR3 length: 15 amino acids. The V gene lost 1 base and the J gene lost 3 bases, with 13 bases spanning the gap. One entry per CDR3 protein, called by TCRdb with MiXCR from the reads. This sample has 150,000 to 190,000 distinct CDR3 sequences, with around 20% found just once. The table lists this clonotype with a few counts. What it recognizes is unknown. This sequence originates from a human donor in good health (CMV status not recorded). Some clones in this sample may be carry-over from other donors' samples. The rearrangement links TRBV19 to TRBJ2-7; D is ambiguous. Specimen: PBMCs. The chain's CDR3 is CASSIGSTRGYEQYF. DNA of the CDR3: TGTGCCAGTAGTATAGGCAGCACCCGCGGCTACGAGCAGTACTTC.